This record concerns one T cell receptor (beta chain) sequence. This clonotype was found many times. Its specific antigen is unknown. A read error may produce the germline difference seen at one junction end. CDR1 SGHRS and CDR2 YFSETQ are derived from the germline V gene. The CDR3, from cysteine to phenylalanine, totals 14 residues. Solely the CDR3 DNA is kept, with 42 bases framed from the first base. Libraries came from multiplex PCR. Instrument on record: Illumina HiSeq 4000. CDR3 regions were amplified by Arm-PCR with iRepertoire HTBI primers to construct TCR beta libraries. Before sequencing, the PCR products went through gel purification. Under the source paper's analysis protocol: A total of 62 TRBV and approximately 15 TRBJ segments were identified across samples and were used for gene usage analysis of CDR3 amino acid clonotypes. COPE and FqMerger were used to merge filtered high-quality paired reads into contigs. BLAST was used to align contigs to IMGT TRBV, TRBD and TRBJ reference genes, and CDR3 was defined according to IMGT. Any clonotype with a frequency above 0.1% was classified as a highly expanded clone. Shannon entropy was used to measure repertoire diversity, and the Gini coefficient was used to measure V-J evenness. A clonotype was considered public if more than one individual shared it. In TCRdb, the public reads were trimmed at Q25 with fastp and aligned with MiXCR, with productive beta chains retained. Rows merge per CDR3 protein into single entries with the most common DNA and genes. The V and J calls come from TCRdb's annotation, not from the publication. For this sample the table gives roughly 510,000 distinct CDR3 sequences, of which about 16% were detected only once. The ten largest make up about 12% of the sample.

This entry belongs to a study of regulatory T cells in long-lasting Graves disease (dated by TCRdb to the early 2020s). Regarding the study in general: Antithyroid drugs had been taken for less than 3 months by newly diagnosed Graves' disease patients. Persistent Graves' disease patients were compared with newly diagnosed Graves' disease patients by peripheral blood TCR sequencing and RNA sequencing. The study was conducted in China and was registered as a clinical trial. A total of about 35 samples underwent TCR sequencing, from roughly 13 patients with persistent Graves' disease and 20 patients with newly diagnosed Graves' disease. Broad study findings and their caveats: Compared with newly diagnosed patients, patients with persistent Graves' disease had lower TCR Shannon entropy and fewer highly expanded clones, which suggests clonal expansion. The study examined only peripheral blood because the primary lesion, thyroid tissue, could not be accessed. Persistent disease showed preferential use of TRBV28, TRBJ1-2 and TRBJ2-5, whereas newly diagnosed disease favored TRBV20-1 and TRBJ2-1. More public clonotypes were shared among persistent patients (more than 2,500) than among newly diagnosed patients (approximately 1,000). The authors acknowledged the small sample size as a limitation that may reduce accuracy. Only the TCR beta chain was sequenced and analyzed.

What the time point label conveys for this sample: newly diagnosed GD, antithyroid drugs for less than 3 months. RNA was extracted from PBMCs in TRIzol for both TCR sequencing and RNA sequencing. Graves' disease was diagnosed according to American Thyroid Association guidelines. Patients were recruited from an endocrinology department in Xi'an, China. Each patient gave around 9.2 milliliters of peripheral blood, collected in an EDTA anticoagulant tube. Ficoll Paque Plus density gradient separation was used to isolate PBMCs, and no further T cell sorting was done. RNA quality was checked with an Agilent 2100 Bioanalyzer and agarose gel, and concentration with a NanoDrop 2000. In addition, the sample was reused for a study of T cells in Graves' hyperthyroidism and ophthalmopathy. Per that second paper: Stable Graves' hyperthyroidism was defined as no progression to ophthalmopathy during 18 months of follow-up. The hyperthyroidism patients were between 18 and 65 years old and newly diagnosed, with a disease duration of less than 2 months. Patients with uncontrolled infections, other autoimmune diseases, pregnancy or lactation were excluded. Diagnoses were established on the basis of clinical symptoms, serum thyroxine and TRAb, thyroid ultrasound, and orbital computed tomography. The TCR CDR3 was subjected to a first round of RT-PCR using the HTBI primer set and the Qiagen OneStep RT-PCR kit. Most expanded thyroid clonotypes (frequency above 0.001) were also detected in blood, a finding suggesting that blood repertoires may reflect thyroid immune responses. A 13 V-J signature model separated ophthalmopathy from stable hyperthyroidism, with just over 85% sensitivity and about 81% specificity in cross-validation and 80%/75% in testing. In validation, the model predicted progression to ophthalmopathy a median of approximately 6.6 months before onset, with about 70% sensitivity and roughly 79% specificity. TCR V-J signatures able to tell the groups apart were searched for in a discovery cohort of 95 or so patients, of whom approximately 40 had Graves' ophthalmopathy and more than 55 had stable Graves' hyperthyroidism. Prospective prediction of ophthalmopathy was tested in an independent validation cohort consisting of under 20 hyperthyroidism patients and approximately 16 patients who later progressed to ophthalmopathy. The 75 to 100 discovery patients were randomly split 7:3 into training and test sets. In addition, the study compared T-cell repertoires in thyroid tissue and in blood from six Graves' hyperthyroidism patients. After blood sampling, hyperthyroidism patients were treated with methimazole at a starting dose of 30 mg daily, and ophthalmopathy patients were treated with high-dose intravenous methylprednisolone. A second multiplex PCR round built the libraries, followed by size selection and purification. Sequencing of the libraries was done on an Illumina HiSeq2000 using paired-end 100 bp reads. SOAPnuke was used to process the raw data, throwing out any read that contained adapters or uncalled bases, had a mean Phred below 15, or lacked an exact constant-primer or identifier match. COPE v1.2.5 was used to merge the high-quality paired reads, and each unique nucleotide sequence was defined as a clonotype. MiTCR v1.1 was used to align clonotypes to the IMGT TRBV, TRBD and TRBJ reference segments. Only V-J combinations with frequency above 0.0001, covering approximately 99% of repertoires, were analysed. A TCS score was defined as the ratio between F50 (clonal expansion) and ExV (chaos), using BLOSUM62-based TCRdist between CDR3 peptides within each V-J. Welch's t-statistics and random forest reduced roughly 500 V-J features to 13, which were used in a naive Bayes classifier (R e1071). Sample size was not statistically predetermined, and investigators were not blinded to group allocation. The paper describes TCR Vbeta CDR3 sequencing of about 140 peripheral blood samples, made up of under 50 ophthalmopathy patients, around 78 hyperthyroidism patients and 17 progressor patients.

This clonotype was obtained from a man aged 18 to 30 with Graves disease. Donor details come from another sample of the same person, matched by shared clones. This material consisted of peripheral blood mononuclear cells (PBMCs), taken at new diagnosis, from a patient treated with antithyroid drugs. This receptor chain uses TRBV5-1 and TRBJ1-4; no confident D gene assignment can be made. Here is the DNA: TGTGCCAGCAGCTTAGGAGGCAGTAATGAAAAACTGTTTTTT. Translated, this is CASSLGGSNEKLFF. Full variable domain (CDR3 extended with the reference TRBV5-1 and TRBJ1-4 proteins): KAGVTQTPRYLIKTRGQQVTLSCSPISGHRSVSWYQQTPGQGLQFLFEYFSETQRNKGNFPGRFSGRQFSNSRSEMNVSTLELGDSALYLCASSLGGSNEKLFFGSGTQLSVL.